This is a list of T cell receptor beta chains from one sample in a study of blood T cells in healthy people across ages. TCRdb recomputed calls from the 5' RACE reads with MiXCR, one row per CDR3 protein. This table has more than 1 million distinct CDR3 sequences, 35% to 55% appearing once. Sequenced material: blood. The source of these receptors is a woman aged 55-69 years in good health. The CDR3 runs from the conserved cysteine through the conserved F or W. A D gene is named only where the DNA matches it firmly. Some rows mark clone size as missing; the rest say once, few, many or name a class of expanded clone.

clone size	V gene	J gene	D gene	CDR3 DNA	CDR3 protein
NA	TRBV5-1	TRBJ2-3	TRBD2	TGCGCCAGCAGCCCCGGGACTAGCGGGACCCGAGATACGCAGTATTTT	CASSPGTSGTRDTQYF
NA	TRBV27	TRBJ1-2	NA	TGTGCCAGCAGTTCGACAGACGATAACTATGGCTACACCTTC	CASSSTDDNYGYTF
NA	TRBV7-9	TRBJ2-5	NA	TGTGCCAGCAGCCACCGGACCATGGCACAAGAGACCCAGTACTTC	CASSHRTMAQETQYF
NA	TRBV6-6	TRBJ2-7	NA	TGTGCCAGCAGCCAGCTTCTCTCCTACGAGCAGTACTTC	CASSQLLSYEQYF
few	TRBV7-2	TRBJ2-1	NA	TGTGCCAGCAGCTTACGGGCGACAAATGAGCAGTTCTTC	CASSLRATNEQFF
NA	TRBV20-1	TRBJ1-5	TRBD1	TGCAGTGCTACCTCGGGACAGCGCCTTAATCAGCCCCAGCATTTT	CSATSGQRLNQPQHF
NA	TRBV7-3	TRBJ1-2	TRBD1	TGTGCCAGCAGCAAGGGACAGGGTAACGGCTACACCTTC	CASSKGQGNGYTF
NA	TRBV2	TRBJ2-1	NA	TGTGCCAGCAGTGAAGCAGGAGGTAGGGGGGCTCAGTTCTTC	CASSEAGGRGAQFF
few	TRBV27	TRBJ2-7	TRBD2	TGTGCCAGCAATCCTAGCGGGAGTTTTTACGAGCAGTACTTC	CASNPSGSFYEQYF
NA	TRBV7-2	TRBJ2-7	NA	TGTGCCAGCAGCTCACCCCGAAGCAGCGACGAGCAGTACTTC	CASSSPRSSDEQYF
NA	TRBV6-5	TRBJ2-3	TRBD2	TGTGCCAGCAGTTACTCGGCGGCTAGCGGGAGAGAAGGAGAGACGCAGTATTTT	CASSYSAASGREGETQYF
NA	TRBV7-2	TRBJ2-3	TRBD2	TGTGCCAGCAGCTTGAATCGACTAGCGGCAAGCACAGATACGCAGTATTTT	CASSLNRLAASTDTQYF
NA	TRBV19	TRBJ2-1	NA	TGTGCCAGTAGTATGATGACTAGAGGCAATGAGCAGTTCTTC	CASSMMTRGNEQFF
NA	TRBV7-6	TRBJ1-6	NA	TGTGCCAGCAGCTTTAACACCGGGCTATCGAATTCACCCCTCCACTTT	CASSFNTGLSNSPLHF
NA	TRBV27	TRBJ2-1	NA	TGTGCCAGCAGTTCCGACCCCTCTTACAATGAGCAGTTCTTC	CASSSDPSYNEQFF
NA	TRBV7-3	TRBJ2-5	NA	TGTGCCAGCAGCTTAATCGGGACGGGGGTCGAGACCCAGTACTTC	CASSLIGTGVETQYF
NA	TRBV6-1	TRBJ2-7	TRBD2	TGTGCCAGCCGGGAGATAGCGGGAGTGTACGAGCAGTACTTC	CASREIAGVYEQYF
few	TRBV9	TRBJ2-5	NA	TGTGCCAGCAGCCGATCAGGCCGTTTTACTCTTCAAGAGACCCAGTACTTC	CASSRSGRFTLQETQYF
NA	TRBV11-1	TRBJ2-5	TRBD1	TGTGCCAGCAGCTACATCAGGGGGAATTTAGGAGAGACCCAGTACTTC	CASSYIRGNLGETQYF
NA	TRBV11-2	TRBJ2-1	TRBD2	TGTGCCAGCAGCTTACCGCGACTAGCGGGAGCAGGAGAGCAGTTCTTC	CASSLPRLAGAGEQFF
NA	TRBV27	TRBJ2-5	TRBD2	TGTGCCAGCAGTTTTTCGACTAGCGGACAAGAGACCCAGTACTTC	CASSFSTSGQETQYF
once	TRBV30	TRBJ2-2	NA	TGTGCCTGGAGTAGGCGGGATACGGACACCGGGGAGCTGTTTTTT	CAWSRRDTDTGELFF
few	TRBV5-1	TRBJ2-3	NA	TGCGCCAGCAGCTTGGACCCCAAAAGGGCAGATACGCAGTATTTT	CASSLDPKRADTQYF
NA	TRBV2	TRBJ2-7	NA	TGTGCCAGCAGTGAAGCCCCCAGCTACGAGCAGTACTTC	CASSEAPSYEQYF
NA	TRBV11-2	TRBJ2-2	TRBD2	TGTGCCAGCAGCTTCCTCGGCGGGAGGAATATCGGGGAGCTGTTTTTT	CASSFLGGRNIGELFF
NA	TRBV5-6	TRBJ2-3	TRBD2	TGTGCCAGCCGCCTAGCGGGAATAACTAGCACAGATACGCAGTATTTT	CASRLAGITSTDTQYF
NA	TRBV7-9	TRBJ1-1	NA	TGTGCCAGCGGCTCCAGGGTCGGAGGGATGGGGACTGAAGCTTTCTTT	CASGSRVGGMGTEAFF
NA	TRBV15	TRBJ2-5	NA	TGTGCCACCAGCAGGGGGCGAGGGGTGGGGTACAATGAGCAGTACTTC	CATSRGRGVGYNEQYF
many	TRBV29-1	TRBJ2-3	TRBD2	TGCAGCGTGACTGGACTGATTTCGGTCGGGAGGGACCCAGATACGCAGTATTTT	CSVTGLISVGRDPDTQYF
once	TRBV10-3	TRBJ2-7	NA	TGTGCCATCAGTCAGACCGGGATCGAGCAGTACTTC	CAISQTGIEQYF
few	TRBV7-2	TRBJ2-5	NA	TGTGCCAGCAGCTCCCTACAGGGTAAAGAGACCCAGTACTTC	CASSSLQGKETQYF
few	TRBV20-1	TRBJ2-1	NA	TGCAGTGCCAAAGGGTACAATGAGCAGTTCTTC	CSAKGYNEQFF
NA	TRBV15	TRBJ2-7	TRBD2	TGTGCCACCAGCTTCGGACTAGCAGGCTCCTACGAGCAGTACTTC	CATSFGLAGSYEQYF
few	TRBV7-9	TRBJ2-1	NA	TGTGCCAGCAGCTCGCCCCAGCGGGTTCAACGCTCCTACAATGAGCAGTTCTTC	CASSSPQRVQRSYNEQFF
NA	TRBV5-1	TRBJ2-6	NA	TGCGCCAGCAGAAGAGGACCGGGACGGGGTACTGGGGCCAACGTCCTGACTTTC	CASRRGPGRGTGANVLTF
NA	TRBV14	TRBJ2-4	NA	TGTGCCAGCAGCCAATTGGGGGCCGGGTCCAAAAACATTCAGTACTTC	CASSQLGAGSKNIQYF
few	TRBV10-2	TRBJ2-7	TRBD2	TGCGCCAGCGGGGGACTAGCGGGACTCGGAGAGCAGTACTTC	CASGGLAGLGEQYF
NA	TRBV2	TRBJ2-1	TRBD2	TGTGCCAGCAGTGATACAGGGACTAGCGCCAATGAGCAGTTCTTC	CASSDTGTSANEQFF
few	TRBV15	TRBJ2-1	TRBD2	TGTGCCACCAGCAGAGACCGACTAGCGGGAGGGGGATACAATGAGCAGTTCTTC	CATSRDRLAGGGYNEQFF
few	TRBV6-2/TRBV6-3	TRBJ2-7	NA	TGTGCCAGCAGTTATATGGGGGGCTTTGGGAACGAGCAGTACTTC	CASSYMGGFGNEQYF
NA	TRBV4-1	TRBJ2-5	NA	TGCGCCAGCAGCCAAGATCCTGGCAGGCAAGAGACCCAGTACTTC	CASSQDPGRQETQYF
once	TRBV11-2	TRBJ2-7	NA	TGTGCCAGCAGCCGCCGGGACGGACGGATCGAGCAGTACTTC	CASSRRDGRIEQYF
NA	TRBV12-3/TRBV12-4	TRBJ2-1	TRBD2	TGTGCCAGCAGGTTAACTAGCGGGAGCTCCTACAATGAGCAGTTCTTC	CASRLTSGSSYNEQFF
many	TRBV12-3/TRBV12-4	TRBJ2-1	TRBD2	TGTGCCAGCAGTTTGAGCGGGAGGGCCACTGAGCAGTTCTTC	CASSLSGRATEQFF
few	TRBV12-3/TRBV12-4	TRBJ1-5	NA	TGTGCCAGCAGTTTTGGCGCGAATCAGCCCCAGCATTTT	CASSFGANQPQHF
NA	TRBV7-6	TRBJ2-7	NA	TGTGCCAGCAGCTTAGAGGAGGGCCCTCGGGACGAGCAGTACTTC	CASSLEEGPRDEQYF
NA	TRBV20-1	TRBJ2-1	TRBD2	TGCAGTGCTACCGGGGGGTTTGCCTACAATGAGCAGTTCTTC	CSATGGFAYNEQFF
NA	TRBV28	TRBJ1-1	TRBD1	TGTGCCAGCAGCCTCCACCCGGACAGGGCGGACACTGAAGCTTTCTTT	CASSLHPDRADTEAFF
few	TRBV7-3	TRBJ2-1	NA	TGTGCCAGCAGCCGCACGGACAGTTTATTCAATGAGCAGTTCTTC	CASSRTDSLFNEQFF
NA	TRBV20-1	TRBJ2-3	NA	TGCAGTGCTATTAAGGGGCCCCTCACAGATACGCAGTATTTT	CSAIKGPLTDTQYF
NA	TRBV7-7	TRBJ2-5	TRBD2	TGTGCCAGCAGCTCCCGAGGTACTAGCGGAAAAGAGACCCAGTACTTC	CASSSRGTSGKETQYF
few	TRBV2	TRBJ1-1	NA	TGTGCCAGCAGCCGCGAGGGGAACACTGAAGCTTTCTTT	CASSREGNTEAFF